Below are 32 T cell receptor beta chains sequenced from a single sample in a study of T-cell reconstitution after alpha-beta-depleted transplantation in children. Unique molecular identifiers were used to barcode this TCRbeta library. From the PCR reads, TCRdb called clonotypes with MiXCR, one entry per CDR3 protein. The sample contains fewer than 750,000 distinct CDR3 sequences, around 23% of which appear only once. The sample was PBMCs, mostly from graft donor cells, taken 360 days after TCRalphabeta/CD19-depleted stem cell transplant. Every receptor here comes from a boy under three years old who had a stem cell transplant for acute myeloid leukemia, so the T cells may come from the graft donor.

This clonotype occurred a few times. The chain recombines TRBV20-1 with TRBJ1-2; D is unclear. The germline gives CDR1 DFQATT, CDR2 SNEGSKA (reference sequence). The V and J ends lost 6 bases and 7 bases respectively, with 12 bases between them. This CDR3 has 11 amino acids. CDR3 DNA: TGCAGTGCCGCGTCCCTTCTTGGCTACACCTTC. It is translated as CSAASLLGYTF.

In its sample, this clonotype was seen many times. This rearrangement joins TRBV7-2 to TRBJ2-3; TRBD2 agrees at 7 bases. V lost 0 bases, J lost 2 bases, and 2 bases stayed unmatched. Per germline, CDR1 SGHTA and CDR2 FQGNSA. The CDR3 runs 15 residues. CDR3 coding DNA: TGTGCCAGCAGCTTAGCGGGGGGGAACACAGATACGCAGTATTTT. This sequence encodes CASSLAGGNTDTQYF. Together with reference TRBV7-2 and TRBJ2-3, the CDR3 gives the full variable domain: GAGVSQSPSNKVTEKGKDVELRCDPISGHTALYWYRQSLGQGLEFLIYFQGNSAPDKSGLPSDRFSAERTGGSVSTLTIQRTQQEDSAVYLCASSLAGGNTDTQYFGPGTRLTVL.

This clonotype was counted a few times. V gene TRBV20-1 combines with J gene TRBJ2-3; D call uncertain. In germline, CDR1 is DFQATT, CDR2 SNEGSKA (reference sequence). V lost 6 bases and J lost 5, with 12 bases in between. This CDR3 spans 12 amino acids. The CDR3 spells CSALPTEDTQYF. CDR3 coding DNA: TGCAGTGCCCTACCGACGGAAGATACGCAGTATTTT.

The chain recombines TRBV4-3 with TRBJ1-1; unclear D gene. Per germline, CDR1 LGHNA and CDR2 YSLEER. There are 15 residues in the CDR3. Trimming cost V 0 bases and J 1 base, with 9 bases left between them. The CDR3 nucleotides read TGCGCCAGCAGCCAAGACCGAGTGGGGAACACTGAAGCTTTCTTT. Translating gives CASSQDRVGNTEAFF.

The chain combines TRBV7-8 with TRBJ2-2, with TRBD1 as a possible D gene (5 bases). Germline values: CDR1 SGHVS, CDR2 FQNEAQ. Trimming left V 0 bases short and J 6 bases short, with 8 bases between. The CDR3 extends over 14 amino acids. The CDR3 sequence is CASSLAGVAGELFF. Written as DNA, the CDR3 is TGTGCCAGCAGCTTAGCAGGGGTGGCCGGGGAGCTGTTTTTT.

The J gene is TRBJ2-3, the V gene TRBV6-5; 13 bases line up with TRBD2. J was trimmed by 2 bases and V by 2 bases; bases with no gene match: 7. The CDR3 has 18 residues. CDR1 and CDR2 (germline): MNHEY, SVGAGI. The CDR3 DNA follows: TGTGCCAGCAGTTACGCGACTAGCGGGGGGCGACTCACAGATACGCAGTATTTT. Translation gives CASSYATSGGRLTDTQYF.

In its sample, this clonotype was seen a few times. This chain links TRBV29-1 with TRBJ2-7; D call uncertain. Germline CDR1 reads SQVTM; CDR2 reads ANQGSEA. V dropped 7 bases and J dropped 3 bases, with 13 bases sitting between them. The CDR3 totals 12 residues. This CDR3 is CSAQTRNYEQYF. DNA of the CDR3: TGCAGCGCTCAGACAAGGAACTACGAGCAGTACTTC.

This chain connects TRBV7-9 to TRBJ2-1; TRBD1 is a possible D gene (6 bases). CDR1 is SEHNR, CDR2 FQNEAQ, per germline (reference sequence). The CDR3 sequence is 16 residues long. V shed 0 bases and J shed 6 bases, with 15 bases lying between them. The CDR3 nucleotides are TGTGCCAGCAGCTTAGCGCAGGGGCGGAGTCTCAATGAGCAGTTCTTC. This encodes CASSLAQGRSLNEQFF.

This clonotype was recorded a few times. CDR3 loop: CASSHNGQGGSGANVLTF. The CDR3 coding sequence is TGTGCCAGCAGCCACAACGGACAGGGAGGCTCTGGGGCCAACGTCCTGACTTTC. The J gene is TRBJ2-6, the V gene TRBV14, with 8 bases aligning to TRBD1. The V gene end was trimmed by 3 bases and the J gene end by 0 bases; junction bases not matched to a gene: 7. The CDR3 loop spans 18 amino acids. From germline, CDR1 is SGHDN and CDR2 FVKESK.

The sample holds many counts of this clonotype. This rearrangement joins TRBV2 to TRBJ2-1, with D perhaps TRBD1 or TRBD2 (6 bases each). This CDR3 has 14 residues. CDR1 is SNHLY, CDR2 FYNNEI, per germline. V was shortened by 0 bases and J by 10 bases, with 13 bases between the two germline ends. The CDR3 coding sequence is TGTGCCAGCAGTGAAGCGCTCGGGGGCCAGGAGCAGTTCTTC. Translated, it gives CASSEALGGQEQFF.

The chain couples TRBV27 to TRBJ2-5; 12 bases match TRBD2. Germline CDR1 is MNHEY and CDR2 is SMNVEV (reference sequence). The V segment lost 4 bases and the J segment 5 bases; nucleotides outside the gene matches: 8. This CDR3 region has 16 residues. This CDR3 is CASSSPTSGGYETQYF. Written as DNA, the CDR3 is TGTGCCAGCAGTTCCCCTACTAGCGGGGGGTACGAGACCCAGTACTTC.

This chain connects TRBV7-6 to TRBJ2-3; D gene uncertain. Germline lookup yields CDR1 SGHVS and CDR2 FNYEAQ. The CDR3 spans 14 residues. V lost 3 bases, J lost 2 bases, and 9 bases lay in between. CDR3 DNA: TGTGCCAGCAGCTTGAGGACGGACACAGATACGCAGTATTTT. It codes for CASSLRTDTDTQYF.

This clonotype has ten or more counts. This chain links TRBV20-1 with TRBJ2-3; 10 bases align to TRBD2. There are 15 residues in the CDR3. Trimming took 6 bases from V and 7 from J; bases not matched to a gene: 13. Germline lookup yields CDR1 DFQATT and CDR2 SNEGSKA (reference sequence). CDR3 nucleotide sequence: TGCAGTGCCTGGAAAGCGGGGGGGAGGGAGAATACGCAGTATTTT. Its protein is CSAWKAGGRENTQYF.

This clonotype was detected many times. The gene calls are TRBV29-1 and TRBJ2-1; 9 bases agree with TRBD1. Per germline, CDR1 SQVTM and CDR2 ANQGSEA. V trimming: 5 bases; J trimming: 7 bases; junction bases outside the gene matches: 6. This CDR3 contains 13 residues. The CDR3 protein is CSVLTGGVNEQFF. The CDR3, as DNA: TGCAGCGTTTTGACAGGGGGTGTTAATGAGCAGTTCTTC.

This clonotype was detected many times. The rearrangement links TRBV6-2 or TRBV6-3 to TRBJ2-7; D unclear. With 5 bases removed from V and 2 bases from J, the gap between germline ends came to 10 bases. The germline V gene has CDR1 MNHEY and CDR2 SVGEGT. The CDR3 runs to 13 residues. This CDR3 reads CASSPRITYEQYV. The CDR3 DNA reads as TGTGCCAGCAGTCCCCGGATTACCTACGAGCAGTACGTC.

The gene calls are TRBV6-2 or TRBV6-3 and TRBJ2-7, with no clear D. CDR1 is MNHEY, CDR2 SVGEGT, per germline. CDR3 length: 13 amino acids. Between the trimmed V and J ends, which lost 6 bases and 6 bases, there was a span of 15 bases. The CDR3 is CASRQTTLAEQYF. The CDR3 region has the DNA TGTGCCAGCAGACAAACGACCCTCGCCGAGCAGTACTTC.

This clonotype was detected many times. The chain links TRBV7-9 to TRBJ2-2; D is tentatively TRBD1 or TRBD2 (6 bases each). V lost 7 bases to trimming and J lost 1 base, with 13 bases between them. There are 15 residues in the CDR3. Germline V CDR1 and CDR2: SEHNR, FQNEAQ (reference sequence). For the CDR3, the DNA is TGTGCCAGCACCCCGGGGGCCATGAACACCGGGGAGCTGTTTTTT. It encodes CASTPGAMNTGELFF.

This clonotype was seen more than once but under ten times. The chain carries TRBV10-3 and TRBJ1-1; TRBD1 might be the D (5 bases). V lost 8 bases to trimming and J lost 4 bases, with 14 bases between them. The CDR3 has 13 amino acids. The germline V gene encodes CDR1 ENHRY and CDR2 SYGVKD. The CDR3 loop reads CAIRRGEGTEAFF. CDR3 nucleotide sequence: TGTGCCATCCGCCGGGGGGAGGGCACTGAAGCTTTCTTT.

The chain recombines TRBV28 with TRBJ2-7; D is perhaps TRBD2 (7 bases). Trimming pared 4 bases from V and 2 bases from J, leaving 15 bases between. The CDR3 has 15 residues. The germline V gene has CDR1 MDHEN and CDR2 SYDVKM. CDR3 nucleotides: TGTGCCAGCAGTTACCGTAGGGGGGGAACCTACGAGCAGTACGTC. Protein: CASSYRRGGTYEQYV.

As regards this clonotype: A clone one base away is much larger, so this may be a read error. The chain couples TRBV12-3 or TRBV12-4 to TRBJ2-7, with TRBD1 matching 10 bases. The CDR3 is 15 residues long. The CDR3 DNA reads as TGTGCCGGCAGTCTCGGACAGGGGGGACCCTACGAGCAGTACTTC. It yields the protein CAGSLGQGGPYEQYF.

This clonotype was picked up a small number of times. This chain connects TRBV7-2 to TRBJ2-3; unclear D gene. The CDR3 contains 15 residues. V was clipped by 5 bases and J by 3 bases, with 15 bases between them. Germline assignment: CDR1 SGHTA and CDR2 FQGNSA. CDR3 nucleotide sequence: TGTGCCAGCAGCCCAGACCTTTCAGAAACAGATACGCAGTATTTT. Translating gives CASSPDLSETDTQYF.

The V and J genes are TRBV6-6 and TRBJ2-7, with a tentative D call TRBD2 (6 bases). Germline V gene lookup returns CDR1 MNHNY and CDR2 SVGAGI (reference sequence). The V and J ends lost 0 bases and 5 bases respectively, with 8 bases between them. This CDR3 is 13 amino acids long. The CDR3 nucleotides read TGTGCCAGCAGTTACTCGGGGGAGGACGAGCAGTACTTC. Its translation: CASSYSGEDEQYF.

V and J are TRBV4-3 and TRBJ2-1, with 9 bases that match TRBD2. The germline gives CDR1 LGHNA, CDR2 YSLEER. The J segment lost 1 base and the V segment lost 5 bases, leaving 9 bases of the junction unmatched. This CDR3 is 17 amino acids long. The CDR3 DNA is TGCGCCAGCAGCGCTATGGGGCGGGGGGGTTCCTACAATGAGCAGTTCTTC. Protein product: CASSAMGRGGSYNEQFF.

The genes are TRBV20-1 and TRBJ2-1; D may be TRBD2 (6 bases). The germline V gene has CDR1 DFQATT and CDR2 SNEGSKA (reference sequence). Trimming removed 0 bases from V and 0 bases from J, with 12 bases in between. There are 16 residues in the CDR3. The CDR3 coding sequence is TGCAGTGCTAGAGACCCCCGGGGGAGCTCCTACAATGAGCAGTTCTTC. It yields the protein CSARDPRGSSYNEQFF.

The rearrangement joins TRBV10-3 to TRBJ1-2; unclear D gene. CDR3 length: 12 residues. V was cut by 3 bases and J by 7 bases, with 9 bases left in between. Germline-derived CDR1 and CDR2 are ENHRY and SYGVKD. CDR3 in amino acids: CAISDEEGGYTF. CDR3 coding DNA: TGTGCCATCAGTGATGAGGAGGGTGGCTACACCTTC.

This clonotype was found a few times. The chain uses TRBV20-1 and TRBJ1-5, with unresolved D. CDR3 length: 14 residues. V lost 6 bases to trimming and J lost 3 bases, with 15 bases between them. Germline V CDR1 and CDR2: DFQATT, SNEGSKA (reference sequence). Written as DNA, the CDR3 is TGCAGTGCCAAGGGCGGGAGGAACAATCAGCCCCAGCATTTT. Translation: CSAKGGRNNQPQHF.

This clonotype showed up just a few times. The gene calls are TRBV21-1 and TRBJ2-7. TRBV21-1 is listed as a pseudogene. The CDR3 is 14 residues long. The CDR3 DNA is TGTGCCAGCAGCAGGGAAAACGATTCCTACGAGCAGTACTTC. Translating it yields CASSRENDSYEQYF.

At least ten counts were recorded for this clonotype. The gene calls are TRBV12-3 or TRBV12-4 and TRBJ1-5; D not resolved. V lost 5 bases to trimming and J lost 5 bases, with 13 bases between them. The CDR3 has 14 amino acids. This CDR3 reads CASSPPGWDQPQHF. As DNA, the CDR3 is TGTGCCAGCAGTCCCCCGGGGTGGGATCAGCCCCAGCATTTT.

The chain carries TRBV6-5 and TRBJ2-1; D is uncertain. This CDR3 has 16 residues. Trimming took off 2 bases at V and 9 bases at J, with 20 bases between the two ends. Germline CDR1 is MNHEY and CDR2 is SVGAGI. DNA for the CDR3: TGTGCCAGCAGTTACGATTCCTTCAAGGGCGTATCTGAGCAGTTCTTC. This gives the protein CASSYDSFKGVSEQFF.

This clonotype was detected a few times. The rearrangement joins TRBV5-1 to TRBJ2-6, with 7 bases lining up with TRBD2. Per the germline V gene, CDR1 is SGHRS and CDR2 is YFSETQ. With 0 bases clipped from V and 1 base from J, the junction kept 7 bases outside the gene matches. CDR3 length equals 18 residues. The CDR3 nucleotides are TGCGCCAGCAGCTTGGGACCGGGGGGTCTGTCTGGGGCCAACGTCCTGACTTTC. Translating it yields CASSLGPGGLSGANVLTF.

This clonotype has a count of ten or more. V usage is TRBV28 and J usage is TRBJ2-3; 7 nucleotides match TRBD2. The germline CDR1 and CDR2 sequences are MDHEN and SYDVKM. The CDR3 loop spans 15 amino acids. V was clipped by 3 bases and J by 2 bases; unmatched bases: 5. DNA of the CDR3: TGTGCCAGCAGTTTGAGGCGGGGGTCCACAGATACGCAGTATTTT. Its translation: CASSLRRGSTDTQYF. Drawing the rest from reference TRBV28 and TRBJ2-3, the complete variable domain is DVKVTQSSRYLVKRTGEKVFLECVQDMDHENMFWYRQDPGLGLRLIYFSYDVKMKEKGDIPEGYSVSREKKERFSLILESASTNQTSMYLCASSLRRGSTDTQYFGPGTRLTVL.

This clonotype was recorded at least ten times. The chain employs TRBV7-8 and TRBJ1-5; D not resolved. Trimming pared 0 bases from V and 0 bases from J, leaving 12 bases between. This CDR3 contains 17 residues. Per germline, CDR1 SGHVS and CDR2 FQNEAQ. The CDR3 protein is CASSLAGTDYSNQPQHF. The CDR3 DNA sequence: TGTGCCAGCAGCTTAGCGGGAACAGATTATAGCAATCAGCCCCAGCATTTT.